These 19 T cell receptor beta chains share one sample of origin, sequenced in a study of T-cell memory formation after mild COVID-19. TCRdb itself ran the 5' RACE reads through MiXCR, one entry per CDR3 protein. The sample holds 470,000 or so distinct CDR3 sequences, 15% to 20% seen once. The sequencing sample was made of PBMCs or a T cell subset sorted from them (not recorded which). These receptors came from an adult woman who had mild COVID-19 (a few samples of this study predate the infection). Cell type and time point are not known.

The chain has TRBV5-4 and TRBJ1-1; possible D gene TRBD1, 6 bases. This CDR3 comprises 14 residues. CDR1 and CDR2 (germline): SGHNT, YYREEE (reference sequence). Trimming pared 4 bases from V and 1 base from J, leaving 11 bases between. CDR3 bases: TGTGCCAGCAGCCGAACAGGGCGGAACACTGAAGCTTTCTTT. Translating it yields CASSRTGRNTEAFF.

For the CDR3, the DNA is TGTGCCAGCAGCCCACTGGGACTAGCCGATGAGCAGTTCTTC. Protein: CASSPLGLADEQFF. V is TRBV7-9 and J is TRBJ2-1; TRBD2 aligns across 9 bases. Germline V CDR1 and CDR2: SEHNR, FQNEAQ (reference sequence). There are 14 residues in the CDR3. V lost 5 bases to trimming and J lost 8 bases; unmatched junction nucleotides: 7.

The chain's CDR3 is CASSSDQGMRNTEAFF. CDR3 coding DNA: TGTGCCAGCAGTTCAGACCAGGGGATGAGGAACACTGAAGCTTTCTTT. V gene TRBV5-6 combines with J gene TRBJ1-1; D is perhaps TRBD1 (6 bases). CDR3 size: 16 residues. Germline lookup yields CDR1 SGHDT and CDR2 YYEEEE. V lost 5 bases, J lost 1 base, and 18 bases lay in between. The whole variable domain, remainder taken from reference TRBV5-6 and TRBJ1-1, is DAGVTQSPTHLIKTRGQQVTLRCSPKSGHDTVSWYQQALGQGPQFIFQYYEEEERQRGNFPDRFSGHQFPNYSSELNVNALLLGDSALYLCASSSDQGMRNTEAFFGQGTRLTVV.

This clonotype occurred a few times. J is TRBJ2-1 and V is TRBV19; 7 bases line up with TRBD2. This CDR3 has 14 amino acids. After removal of 1 base from V and 4 bases from J, the junction contained 1 base not matched to a gene. From germline, CDR1 is LNHDA and CDR2 SQIVND (reference sequence). The DNA for the CDR3 is TGTGCCAGTAGTATAGGAGCGGGATACAATGAGCAGTTCTTC. Translating it yields CASSIGAGYNEQFF. The whole variable domain, filled in from reference TRBV19 and TRBJ2-1, reads DGGITQSPKYLFRKEGQNVTLSCEQNLNHDAMYWYRQDPGQGLRLIYYSQIVNDFQKGDIAEGYSVSREKKESFPLTVTSAQKNPTAFYLCASSIGAGYNEQFFGPGTRLTVL.

This clonotype was seen more than once but under ten times. This sequence joins TRBV18 and TRBJ1-5, with D unclear. CDR1 and CDR2 (germline): KGHSH, LQKENI. The V end lost 1 base, the J end lost 4 bases, and 2 bases lay between the germline ends. The CDR3 extends over 12 amino acids. CDR3 nucleotide sequence: TGTGCCAGCTCACCACGGAATCAGCCCCAGCATTTT. Translated: CASSPRNQPQHF.

J is TRBJ2-7 and V is TRBV20-1; 11 bases map to TRBD2. The CDR3 consists of 15 residues. The J segment lost 3 bases and the V segment lost 0 bases, leaving 4 bases of the junction unmatched. From germline, CDR1 is DFQATT and CDR2 SNEGSKA (reference sequence). CDR3 protein: CSARDLTSGGYEQYF. In DNA, the CDR3 is TGCAGTGCTAGAGATCTAACTAGCGGGGGCTACGAGCAGTACTTC.

This clonotype was observed a single time. The chain recombines TRBV20-1 with TRBJ2-1; 11 bases fit TRBD2. Germline V gene sequence: CDR1 DFQATT, CDR2 SNEGSKA (reference sequence). CDR3 length equals 17 residues. V lost 7 bases, J lost 8 bases, and 19 bases stayed unmatched. CDR3 protein: CSVRPYLAGGPPDEQFF. In DNA, the CDR3 is TGCAGTGTCCGTCCTTATTTAGCGGGGGGGCCTCCAGATGAGCAGTTCTTC.

A few counts support this clonotype. V and J are TRBV7-9 and TRBJ1-1; D is unclear. The CDR3 totals 13 residues. Between the trimmed V and J ends, which lost 5 bases and 4 bases, there was a span of 11 bases. Germline CDR1 and CDR2: SEHNR and FQNEAQ (reference sequence). CDR3 in amino acids: CASSPKESTEAFF. The CDR3 DNA is TGTGCCAGCAGCCCTAAGGAGTCCACTGAAGCTTTCTTT.

The V gene is TRBV7-8, the J gene TRBJ2-1; 7 bases align to TRBD2. The CDR3 is 16 amino acids. V was clipped by 0 bases and J by 8 bases; unmatched bases: 10. CDR1 SGHVS and CDR2 FQNEAQ come from the germline V gene. Written as DNA, the CDR3 is TGTGCCAGCAGCTTAGCCGGGGACTATAGATTGGATGAGCAGTTCTTC. This translates into CASSLAGDYRLDEQFF.

The rearrangement links TRBV12-3 or TRBV12-4 to TRBJ2-5; D tentatively reads TRBD1 or TRBD2 (5 bases each). V was clipped by 7 bases and J by 6 bases, with 18 bases between them. This CDR3 is 14 amino acids long. The DNA for the CDR3 is TGTGCCAGCATTTTTGGGGGAGCTCTCAAGACCCAGTACTTC. This gives the protein CASIFGGALKTQYF.

This clonotype was seen only a few times. This rearrangement joins TRBV4-3 to TRBJ2-7; D may be TRBD1 or TRBD2 (6 bases each). The CDR3 length is 16 residues. V was trimmed by 1 base and J by 5 bases, leaving 18 bases between them. The germline CDR1 and CDR2 sequences are LGHNA and YSLEER. CDR3 protein: CASSQGSTGRHHEQYF. The CDR3 DNA reads TGCGCCAGCAGCCAAGGGTCTACAGGGAGGCACCACGAGCAGTACTTC.

This clonotype was counted only a few times. The chain couples TRBV5-1 to TRBJ1-1, with TRBD1 matching over 8 bases. The CDR3 runs to 15 residues. Germline values: CDR1 SGHRS, CDR2 YFSETQ. Trimming removed 0 bases from V and 4 bases from J; junction bases left unmatched: 5. The CDR3 is CASSLGTGSVTEAFF. DNA for the CDR3: TGCGCCAGCAGCTTGGGGACAGGGTCGGTCACTGAAGCTTTCTTT.

This clonotype was seen a handful of times. The V and J genes are TRBV7-8 and TRBJ2-3; TRBD2 might be the D (6 bases). CDR1 SGHVS and CDR2 FQNEAQ come from the germline V gene. CDR3 length: 13 amino acids. The V end was cut by 0 bases, the J end by 12 bases, with 13 bases between. In nucleotides, the CDR3 is TGTGCCAGCAGCTTAGCTGAGGCGGGGCCACAGTATTTT. This sequence encodes CASSLAEAGPQYF.

The V gene is TRBV27, the J gene TRBJ1-4, with 9 bases fitting TRBD1. Germline V gene sequence: CDR1 MNHEY, CDR2 SMNVEV (reference sequence). V dropped 5 bases and J dropped 8; count of bases not matched to a gene: 12. There are 16 residues in the CDR3. The CDR3 spells CASSPKQGAFGEKLFF. CDR3 nucleotide sequence: TGTGCCAGCAGTCCCAAACAGGGGGCCTTTGGGGAAAAACTGTTTTTT.

There are a few counts of this clonotype. The J gene is TRBJ2-1, the V gene TRBV11-2; 7 nucleotides line up with TRBD2. Germline-derived CDR1 and CDR2 are SGHAT and FQNNGV. Germline trimming cut 2 bases from V and 8 bases from J; bases unmatched to any gene: 0. This CDR3 has 12 residues. The DNA for the CDR3 is TGTGCCAGCAGCTTACTAGCGGATGAGCAGTTCTTC. This encodes CASSLLADEQFF.

The rearrangement uses TRBV7-9 and TRBJ2-2; no firm D call. V was pared by 6 bases and J by 0 bases, with 14 bases between. The CDR3 sequence is 16 residues long. Germline loops: CDR1 SEHNR, CDR2 FQNEAQ (reference sequence). CDR3 sequence (DNA): TGTGCCAGCAGATACACAATGGGGACGAACACCGGGGAGCTGTTTTTT. Protein product: CASRYTMGTNTGELFF. Filled out from reference TRBV7-9 and TRBJ2-2, the complete variable domain reads DTGVSQNPRHKITKRGQNVTFRCDPISEHNRLYWYRQTLGQGPEFLTYFQNEAQLEKSRLLSDRFSAERPKGSFSTLEIQRTEQGDSAMYLCASRYTMGTNTGELFFGEGSRLTVL.

The J gene is TRBJ1-1, the V gene TRBV5-1; D is unclear. The CDR3 totals 11 residues. In germline, CDR1 is SGHRS, CDR2 YFSETQ. V was clipped by 5 bases and J by 7 bases, with 9 bases between them. CDR3 in amino acids: CASREEGEAFF. CDR3 bases: TGCGCCAGCAGGGAGGAGGGTGAAGCTTTCTTT.

V usage is TRBV24-1 and J usage is TRBJ2-1; TRBD2 agrees at 9 bases. Losses at the gene ends were 5 bases for V and 9 bases for J; bases not matched to a gene: 7. This CDR3 has 14 amino acids. Germline V gene lookup returns CDR1 KGHDR and CDR2 SFDVKD. CDR3 nucleotide sequence: TGTGCCACCAGTGTTTCGACTAGCGGTAGTGAGCAGTTCTTC. Its translation is CATSVSTSGSEQFF.

The chain joins TRBV2 to TRBJ2-4; D remains ambiguous. CDR1 and CDR2 (germline): SNHLY, FYNNEI. The CDR3 totals 10 residues. Trimming left V 3 bases short and J 7 bases short, with 1 base between. CDR3 amino acids: CASSDNIQYF. The DNA of the CDR3 is TGTGCCAGCAGTGACAACATTCAGTACTTC. Full variable domain (missing parts from reference TRBV2 and TRBJ2-4): EPEVTQTPSHQVTQMGQEVILRCVPISNHLYFYWYRQILGQKVEFLVSFYNNEISEKSEIFDDQFSVERPDGSNFTLKIRSTKLEDSAMYFCASSDNIQYFGAGTRLSVL.